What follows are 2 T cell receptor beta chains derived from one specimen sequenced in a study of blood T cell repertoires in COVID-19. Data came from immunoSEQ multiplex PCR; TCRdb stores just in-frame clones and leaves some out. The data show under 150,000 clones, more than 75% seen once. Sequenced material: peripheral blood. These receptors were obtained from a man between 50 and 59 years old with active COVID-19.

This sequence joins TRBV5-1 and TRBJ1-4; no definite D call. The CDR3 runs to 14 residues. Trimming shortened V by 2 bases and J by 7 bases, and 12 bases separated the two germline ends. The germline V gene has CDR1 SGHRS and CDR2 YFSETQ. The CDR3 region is CASSLTGSGEKLFF. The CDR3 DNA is TGCGCCAGCAGCTTAACTGGGTCGGGTGAAAAACTGTTTTTT. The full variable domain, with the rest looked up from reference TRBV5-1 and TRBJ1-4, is KAGVTQTPRYLIKTRGQQVTLSCSPISGHRSVSWYQQTPGQGLQFLFEYFSETQRNKGNFPGRFSGRQFSNSRSEMNVSTLELGDSALYLCASSLTGSGEKLFFGSGTQLSVL.

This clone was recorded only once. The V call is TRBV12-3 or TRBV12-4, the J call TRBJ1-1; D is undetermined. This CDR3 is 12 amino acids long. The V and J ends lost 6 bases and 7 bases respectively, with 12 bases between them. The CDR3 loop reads CASSLSSGEAFF. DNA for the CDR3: TGTGCCAGCAGCCTTAGCAGTGGTGAAGCTTTCTTT.